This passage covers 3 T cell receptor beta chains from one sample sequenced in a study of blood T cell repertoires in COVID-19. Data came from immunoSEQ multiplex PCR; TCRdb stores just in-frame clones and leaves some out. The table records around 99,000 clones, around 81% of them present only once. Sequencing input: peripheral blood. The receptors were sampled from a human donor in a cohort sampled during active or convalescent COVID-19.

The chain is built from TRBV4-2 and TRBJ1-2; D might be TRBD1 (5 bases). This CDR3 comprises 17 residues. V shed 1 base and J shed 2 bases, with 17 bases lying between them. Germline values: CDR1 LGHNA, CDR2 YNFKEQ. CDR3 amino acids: CASSQGFRDGGNYGYTF. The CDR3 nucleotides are TGTGCCAGCAGCCAAGGGTTTCGGGACGGGGGAAACTATGGCTACACCTTC.

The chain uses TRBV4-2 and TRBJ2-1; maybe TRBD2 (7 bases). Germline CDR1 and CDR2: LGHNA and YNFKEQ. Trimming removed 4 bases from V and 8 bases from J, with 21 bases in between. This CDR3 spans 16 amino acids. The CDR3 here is CASSPRGAGAGDEQFF. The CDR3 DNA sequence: TGTGCCAGCAGCCCCCGGGGGGCGGGGGCGGGCGATGAGCAGTTCTTC.

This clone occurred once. CDR3 sequence: CASSVGGTDNEKLFF. The CDR3 DNA reads as TGTGCCAGCAGCGTAGGTGGGACAGATAATGAAAAACTGTTTTTT. The rearrangement links TRBV9 to TRBJ1-4; 7 nucleotides match TRBD1. The CDR3 has 15 residues. Per germline, CDR1 SGDLS and CDR2 YYNGEE. The V and J ends lost 0 bases and 4 bases, in that order; junction bases with no gene match: 3.